This TCR beta chain was found in a study of blood T cell repertoires in COVID-19. This CDR3 spans 13 amino acids. V lost 6 bases and J lost 5; bases outside the gene matches: 5. In the original workflow: Nucleated cell counts were estimated from reference gene primer amplification. Profiling relied on immunoSEQ multiplex PCR, and the TCRdb table lists in-frame clones only, not all of them. V and J calls and clone size are copied from that table; D and trimming were computed from the DNA. Counted here are about 190,000 clones, about nine tenths occurring once; the ten biggest clones make up approximately 1.1%.

This TCR derives from a man under 40 with acute or convalescent COVID-19. Sequenced: peripheral blood. The chain employs TRBV12-3 or TRBV12-4 and TRBJ2-5, with TRBD2 matching over 8 bases. DNA of the CDR3: TGTGCCAGCAGCCCGACTAGCGTGGAGACCCAGTACTTC. Amino acid sequence: CASSPTSVETQYF.